The rows below give T cell receptor beta chains drawn from one sample of a study of T cell clonotyping in hematopoietic cell transplantation. The repertoire was sequenced with immunoSEQ multiplex PCR; TCRdb's copy has only in-frame clones and lacks some. The table records approximately 42,000 clones, 95% of them present only once. What was sequenced was peripheral blood mononuclear cells. The source is a man aged 30-40 years in good health. Some clones in this sample may be carry-over from other donors' samples. Both conserved end residues are part of each CDR3. Fields, in order: clone size, V gene, D gene, J gene, CDR3 protein, CDR3 DNA. D genes are given only for firm matches. The size of a clone is reported for some rows only, either as once, few or many, or as a class for expanded clones.

>.|TRBV25-1|.|TRBJ1-1
CASEQGNTEAFF
TGTGCCAGCGAACAGGGGAACACTGAAGCTTTCTTT
>.|TRBV27|TRBD1|TRBJ1-1
CASSLRGGRFEAFF
TGTGCCAGCAGTTTACGAGGGGGCCGCTTTGAAGCTTTCTTT
>once|TRBV6-1|.|TRBJ1-1
CASSGPFYTEAFF
TGTGCCAGCAGTGGACCTTTTTACACTGAAGCTTTCTTT
>.|TRBV19|.|TRBJ1-5
CASRTGSNQPQHF
TGTGCCAGTAGGACGGGTAGCAATCAGCCCCAGCATTTT
>.|TRBV6-6|.|TRBJ2-7
CASKGLYEQYF
TGTGCCAGCAAGGGCCTCTACGAGCAGTACTTC
>once|TRBV5-1|.|TRBJ1-5
CASSLGPDSNQPQHF
TGCGCCAGCAGCTTGGGTCCCGATAGCAATCAGCCCCAGCATTTT
>.|TRBV6-5|TRBD2|TRBJ2-7
CASSYGTSGGYEQYF
TGTGCCAGCAGTTACGGTACTAGCGGGGGGTACGAGCAGTACTTC
>once|TRBV5-6|.|TRBJ1-4
CASSLRQGNEKLFF
TGTGCCAGCAGCTTGAGGCAGGGAAATGAAAAACTGTTTTTT
>.|TRBV5-5|.|TRBJ1-2
CASSRGRARVPYTNYGYTF
TGTGCCAGCAGTCGTGGGAGGGCTCGCGTGCCTTACACAAACTATGGCTACACCTTC
>.|TRBV19|.|TRBJ2-7
CASSQKDGDNYEQYF
TGTGCCAGTAGTCAAAAGGACGGAGATAACTACGAGCAGTACTTC
>.|TRBV4-1|.|TRBJ2-4
CASSQDGIGGNIQYF
TGCGCCAGCAGCCAAGATGGTATCGGTGGAAACATTCAGTACTTC
>.|TRBV5-6|.|TRBJ1-1
CASSPVGANTEAFF
TGTGCCAGCAGCCCCGTAGGGGCGAACACTGAAGCTTTCTTT
>.|TRBV30|.|TRBJ2-7
CAWSVGTVYEQYF
TGTGCCTGGAGTGTTGGGACCGTGTACGAGCAGTACTTC
>.|TRBV6-6|TRBD1|TRBJ2-7
CASSFGTAFYEQYF
TGTGCCAGCAGTTTTGGGACAGCCTTCTACGAGCAGTACTTC
>.|TRBV19|.|TRBJ2-3
CASSTGLWDTQYF
TGTGCCAGTAGTACTGGTCTTTGGGATACGCAGTATTTT
>.|TRBV19|.|TRBJ2-2
CASSGRNLNTGELFF
TGTGCCAGTAGTGGCAGAAACTTGAACACCGGGGAGCTGTTTTTT
>.|TRBV19|TRBD1|TRBJ2-7
CASSSSGTVDYEQYF
TGTGCCAGTAGCAGCTCCGGGACAGTGGACTACGAGCAGTACTTC
>.|TRBV9|.|TRBJ2-5
CASSVERGGRETQYF
TGTGCCAGCAGCGTAGAGAGGGGAGGTAGAGAGACCCAGTACTTC
>.|TRBV27|TRBD1|TRBJ2-5
CASSSFGTGLQETQYF
TGTGCCAGCAGTTCTTTCGGGACAGGCCTTCAAGAGACCCAGTACTTC